This TCR beta chain derives from a study of identical twins. Study-wide points: Insertions were reduced in abundant cord blood beta clonotypes but not in memory repertoires. Twins shared out-of-frame alpha sequences with excess low generation probability.

On this clonotype: What it binds is not known.

V lost 3 bases to trimming and J lost 5 bases, with 16 bases between them. The CDR3 has 15 amino acids. Germline CDR1 is KGHSH and CDR2 is LQKENI. A single record per CDR3 protein comes from TCRdb applying MiXCR to the 5' RACE reads. Here the sample spans 1.5 million to 2 million distinct CDR3 sequences, around 33% being singletons. Material: cord blood. The chain carries TRBV18 and TRBJ1-2; a possible D gene is TRBD1 (6 bases). The sequence derives from a newborn girl in good health. The CDR3 bases are TGTGCCAGCTCACCGCCAGGGGTTGGACTATATGGCTACACCTTC. As protein: CASSPPGVGLYGYTF.